The TCR beta chain described here comes from a study of blood T cells in healthy people across ages. This clonotype turned up a few times. Germline CDR1 is SGHTA and CDR2 is FQGNSA. There are 17 residues in the CDR3. Trimming cost V 1 base and J 8 bases; bases outside gene matches: 10. A sample-barcoded 5' primer and a J-beta primer mix were used in a second PCR of roughly 6 to 11 cycles. The template-switch adaptor was a 5' adaptor with 12 random nucleotides. It tagged each cDNA molecule. TCRdb re-analysed the 5' RACE reads in MiXCR, keeping a single row per CDR3 protein. This table has around 620,000 distinct CDR3 sequences, 25% to 30% appearing once.

This clonotype originated in a woman in her 70s in good health. Sequenced: blood. This chain links TRBV7-2 with TRBJ2-2, with 10 bases identical to TRBD2. The CDR3 spells CASSLVGGGLASGELFF. The CDR3 nucleotides are TGTGCCAGCAGCTTAGTTGGGGGGGGACTAGCGTCTGGGGAGCTGTTTTTT.